Shown below are 12 T cell receptor beta chains from a single sample sequenced in a study of T cell clusters in autoimmune cytopenias (dated by TCRdb to about 2019). This sample was sequenced with an Illumina MiSeq. TRB rearrangements were amplified by multiplex PCR using a touch-down protocol with TRB-A and TRB-B primer pools mixed in one tube. Following TCRdb reprocessing, every CDR3 protein sequence forms one entry, and DNA is not provided. For this sample, the table gives several thousand distinct CDR3 sequences. Of the sample, around 33% falls within the top ten clones. Each sample's TRB amplification started from roughly 260 ng of peripheral blood genomic DNA, which corresponds to 38,000 or so genome equivalents. The same data also contributed to another study, on T cell repertoires in aging, cancer and after chemotherapy.

The sequenced material came from peripheral blood. Source of these receptors: a human donor in good health.

According to its frequency, this clonotype is medium-sized. The chain is built from TRBV19 and TRBJ1-1. Per the germline V gene, CDR1 is LNHDA and CDR2 is SQIVND (reference sequence). The CDR3 extends over 16 amino acids. CDR3 loop: CASGGGANTMNTEAFF.

The chain is built from TRBV24-1 and TRBJ1-2. CDR3 length: 15 residues. Per germline, CDR1 KGHDR and CDR2 SFDVKD. The CDR3 loop is CATSDSLGTGYGYTF.

This clonotype is classed as medium-sized by frequency. J is TRBJ1-1 and V is TRBV29-1; TCRdb designates TRBD1, a call that cannot be tested without DNA. Germline V gives CDR1 SQVTM, CDR2 ANQGSEA. The CDR3 totals 14 residues. The CDR3 sequence is CSVANTGGAVEAFF. Looking up the rest from reference TRBV29-1 and TRBJ1-1 gives the full variable domain: SAVISQKPSRDICQRGTSLTIQCQVDSQVTMMFWYRQQPGQSLTLIATANQGSEATYESGFVIDKFPISRPNLTFSTLTVSNMSPEDSSIYLCSVANTGGAVEAFFGQGTRLTVV.

This sequence joins TRBV15 and TRBJ2-5; the TCRdb call, TRBD1, lacks DNA for checking. Per germline, CDR1 LNHNV and CDR2 YYDKDF (reference sequence). The CDR3 is 18 residues long. This CDR3 is CATSRDRGVSAPSGTQYF.

The chain carries TRBV19 and TRBJ2-5; absent DNA, TCRdb's TRBD2 call cannot be checked. Germline CDR1 is LNHDA and CDR2 is SQIVND (reference sequence). The CDR3 is made up of 12 amino acids. CDR3 loop: CASSREPETQYF.

This chain uses TRBV7-9 with TRBJ1-2. CDR3 length: 13 amino acids. Germline CDR1 and CDR2: SEHNR and FQNEAQ (reference sequence). CDR3 region: CASSLVIGYGYTF.

According to its frequency, this clonotype is medium-sized (0.01 to 0.1%). The V call is TRBV6-5, the J call TRBJ2-5; no DNA is available, so the TRBD1 call from TCRdb remains unchecked. The CDR3 sequence is 13 residues long. Germline V gene lookup returns CDR1 MNHEY and CDR2 SVGAGI. CDR3 region: CASSFRGQETQYF.

Here the CDR3 reads CASSLLSGANVLTF. This chain connects TRBV6-5 to TRBJ2-6. This CDR3 region has 14 residues. In germline, CDR1 is MNHEY, CDR2 SVGAGI.

By frequency, this clonotype registers medium-sized. The genes are TRBV30 and TRBJ2-4. The germline V gene has CDR1 GTSNPN and CDR2 SVGIG (reference sequence). The CDR3 has 13 residues. CDR3 protein: CAWNGVAKNIQYF.

J is TRBJ2-7 and V is TRBV6-6; lacking DNA, the TRBD1 call made by TCRdb goes unchecked. This CDR3 has 14 residues. Germline V gene lookup returns CDR1 MNHNY and CDR2 SVGAGI (reference sequence). The CDR3 reads CASRAGTGRYEQYF.

The genes are TRBV12-3 or TRBV12-4 and TRBJ1-1; checking the TCRdb D call of TRBD1 is not possible without DNA. CDR3 length: 13 amino acids. The CDR3 sequence is CASSLETGTEAFF.

The rearrangement links TRBV7-9 to TRBJ2-5; TCRdb picks TRBD1, but there is no DNA to check that call. The CDR3 is made up of 14 amino acids. Germline V gives CDR1 SEHNR, CDR2 FQNEAQ (reference sequence). CDR3 protein: CASTRTGGSETQYF.